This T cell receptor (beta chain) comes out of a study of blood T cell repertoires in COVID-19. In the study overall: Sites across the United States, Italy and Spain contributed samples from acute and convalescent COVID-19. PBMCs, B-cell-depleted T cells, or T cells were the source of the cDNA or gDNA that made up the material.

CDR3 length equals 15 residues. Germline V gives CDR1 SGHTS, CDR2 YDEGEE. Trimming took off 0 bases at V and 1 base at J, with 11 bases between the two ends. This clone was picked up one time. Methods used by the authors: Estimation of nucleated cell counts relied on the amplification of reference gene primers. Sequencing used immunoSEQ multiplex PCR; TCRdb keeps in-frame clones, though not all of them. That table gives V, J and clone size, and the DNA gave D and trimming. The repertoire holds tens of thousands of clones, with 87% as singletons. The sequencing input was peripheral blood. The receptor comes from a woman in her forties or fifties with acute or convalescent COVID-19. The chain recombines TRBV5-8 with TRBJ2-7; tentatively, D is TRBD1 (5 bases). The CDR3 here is CASSLGTGISYEQYF. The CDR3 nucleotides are TGTGCCAGCAGCTTGGGAACAGGTATATCCTACGAGCAGTACTTC. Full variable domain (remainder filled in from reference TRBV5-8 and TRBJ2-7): EAGVTQSPTHLIKTRGQQATLRCSPISGHTSVYWYQQALGLGLQFLLWYDEGEERNRGNFPPRFSGRQFPNYSSELNVNALELEDSALYLCASSLGTGISYEQYFGPGTRLTVT.